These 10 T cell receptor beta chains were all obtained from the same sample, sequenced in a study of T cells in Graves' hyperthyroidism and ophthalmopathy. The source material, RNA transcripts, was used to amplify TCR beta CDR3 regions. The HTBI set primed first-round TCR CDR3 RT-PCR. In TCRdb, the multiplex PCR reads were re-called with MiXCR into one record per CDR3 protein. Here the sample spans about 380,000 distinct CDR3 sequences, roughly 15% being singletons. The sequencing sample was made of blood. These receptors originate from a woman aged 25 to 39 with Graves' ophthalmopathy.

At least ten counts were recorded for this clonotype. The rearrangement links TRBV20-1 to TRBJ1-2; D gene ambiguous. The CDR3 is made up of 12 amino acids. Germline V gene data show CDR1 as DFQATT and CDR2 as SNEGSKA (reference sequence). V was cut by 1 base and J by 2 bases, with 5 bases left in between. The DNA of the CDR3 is TGCAGTGCTAGAGGGATAAACTATGGCTACACCTTC. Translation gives CSARGINYGYTF.

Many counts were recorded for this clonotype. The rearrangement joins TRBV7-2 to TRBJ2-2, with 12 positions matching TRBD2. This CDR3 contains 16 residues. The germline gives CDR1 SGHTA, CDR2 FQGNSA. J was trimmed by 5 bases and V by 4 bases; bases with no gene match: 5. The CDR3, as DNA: TGTGCCAGCAGCTCTTCCGGACTAGCGGGGACCGGGGAGCTGTTTTTT. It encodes CASSSSGLAGTGELFF.

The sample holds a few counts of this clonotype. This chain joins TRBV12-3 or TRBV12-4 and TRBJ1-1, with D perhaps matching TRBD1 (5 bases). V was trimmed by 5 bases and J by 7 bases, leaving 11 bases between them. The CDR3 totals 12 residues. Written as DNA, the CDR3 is TGTGCCAGCAGTCCCCCGAGGGGTGAAGCTTTCTTT. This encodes CASSPPRGEAFF.

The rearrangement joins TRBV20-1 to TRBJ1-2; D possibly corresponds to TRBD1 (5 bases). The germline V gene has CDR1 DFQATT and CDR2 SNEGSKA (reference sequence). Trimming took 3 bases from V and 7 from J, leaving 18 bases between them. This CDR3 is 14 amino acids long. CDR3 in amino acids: CSASRTGLGGGYTF. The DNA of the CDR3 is TGCAGTGCTAGTCGTACAGGACTCGGGGGTGGCTACACCTTC.

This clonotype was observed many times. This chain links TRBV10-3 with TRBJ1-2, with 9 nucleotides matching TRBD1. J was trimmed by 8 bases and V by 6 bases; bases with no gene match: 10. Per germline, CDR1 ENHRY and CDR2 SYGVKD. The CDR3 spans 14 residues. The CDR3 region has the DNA TGTGCCATCAGGCGGGACAGGGAGAAGTACGGCTACACCTTC. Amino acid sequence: CAIRRDREKYGYTF.

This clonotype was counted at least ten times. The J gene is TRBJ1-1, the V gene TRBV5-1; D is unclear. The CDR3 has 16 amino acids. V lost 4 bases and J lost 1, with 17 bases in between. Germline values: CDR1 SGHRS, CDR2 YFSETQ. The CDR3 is CASSLVPAGPNTEAFF. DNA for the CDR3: TGCGCCAGCAGCCTTGTTCCAGCAGGCCCGAACACTGAAGCTTTCTTT.

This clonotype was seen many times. CDR3 in amino acids: CASAGRTSGWTGTDTQYF. CDR3 DNA: TGCGCCAGCGCGGGAAGGACTAGCGGCTGGACTGGGACAGATACGCAGTATTTT. The chain has TRBV5-1 and TRBJ2-3, with 10 bases aligning to TRBD2. J gave up 3 bases and V 7 bases, and 17 bases lay outside the gene matches. From germline, CDR1 is SGHRS and CDR2 YFSETQ. The CDR3 runs 18 residues.

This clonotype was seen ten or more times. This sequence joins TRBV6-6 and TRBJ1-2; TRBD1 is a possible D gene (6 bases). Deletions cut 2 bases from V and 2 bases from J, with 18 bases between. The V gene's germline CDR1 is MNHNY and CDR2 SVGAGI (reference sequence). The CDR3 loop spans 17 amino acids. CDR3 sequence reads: CASSYPNSGTSNYGYTF. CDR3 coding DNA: TGTGCCAGCAGTTACCCAAATTCCGGGACATCCAACTATGGCTACACCTTC.

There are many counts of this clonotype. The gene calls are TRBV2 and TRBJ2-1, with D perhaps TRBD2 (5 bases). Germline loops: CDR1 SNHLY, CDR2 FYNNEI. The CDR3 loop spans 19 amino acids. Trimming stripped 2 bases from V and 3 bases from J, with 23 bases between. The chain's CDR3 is CASSERTRGGVVFYNEQFF. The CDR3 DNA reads TGTGCCAGCAGTGAACGTACCCGTGGAGGTGTAGTTTTCTACAATGAGCAGTTCTTC.

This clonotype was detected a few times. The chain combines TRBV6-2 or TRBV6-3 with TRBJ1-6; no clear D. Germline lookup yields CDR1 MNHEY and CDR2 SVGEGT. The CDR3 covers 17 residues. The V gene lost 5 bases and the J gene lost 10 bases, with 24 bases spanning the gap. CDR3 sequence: CASSRVVARANNSPLHF. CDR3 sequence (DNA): TGTGCCAGCAGTCGGGTGGTCGCCCGGGCGAACAACTCACCCCTCCACTTT.